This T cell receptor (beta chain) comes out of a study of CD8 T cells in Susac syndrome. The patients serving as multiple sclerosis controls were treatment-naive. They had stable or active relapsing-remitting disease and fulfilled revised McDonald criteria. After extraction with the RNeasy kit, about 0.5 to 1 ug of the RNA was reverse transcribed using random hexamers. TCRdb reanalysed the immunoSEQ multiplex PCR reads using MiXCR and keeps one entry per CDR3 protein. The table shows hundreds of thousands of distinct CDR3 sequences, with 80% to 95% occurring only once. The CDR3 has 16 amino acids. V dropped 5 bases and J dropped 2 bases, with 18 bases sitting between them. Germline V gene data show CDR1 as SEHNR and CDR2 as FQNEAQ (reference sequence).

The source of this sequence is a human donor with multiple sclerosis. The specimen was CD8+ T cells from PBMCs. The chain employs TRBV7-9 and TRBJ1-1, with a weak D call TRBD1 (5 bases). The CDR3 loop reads CASSTTDRGANTEAFF. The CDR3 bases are TGTGCCAGCAGCACGACCGATAGGGGCGCAAACACTGAAGCTTTCTTT.